This section outlines one TCR beta chain sequence together with its context. The antigen is not known. The data stem from a study of shared clonotypes between healthy human individuals. Study-wide context: Each donor's CD4 naive and CD4 memory cells filled three plates apiece, CD8 naive two, and CD8 memory one.

From germline, CDR1 is SGHNT and CDR2 YYREEE (reference sequence). V was trimmed by 2 bases and J by 7 bases, leaving 9 bases between them. This CDR3 is built from 13 residues. Points from the study as a whole: Rarefaction revealed incomplete sorted-subset sequencing despite large depth.

Division of CD4+ cells produced a CD45RA+ naive subset and a CD45RA-negative memory subset. This table comes from immunoSEQ multiplex PCR, and its TCRdb copy is limited to in-frame clones, with some not included. The sample includes over 1.4 million clones, roughly 96% of them seen just once. The receptor's source is a man younger than 45 in good health. The genes are TRBV5-4 and TRBJ2-2, with D perhaps TRBD2 (5 bases). Source material: naive CD4+ T cells sorted from blood. Described subset: CD45RA+ positively selected. The CDR3 coding sequence is TGTGCCAGCAGCTTTTCCCGGGGCGGGGAGCTGTTTTTT. Encoded protein: CASSFSRGGELFF.